A single sample is the source of the 10 T cell receptor beta chains below, sequenced in a study of cytomegalovirus exposure and HLA in healthy donors. The PCR made use of 60 Vbeta and 13 Jbeta primers. Measured with immunoSEQ multiplex PCR; TCRdb has only the in-frame clones, and not every one. The sample has more than 95,000 clones, around 79% seen once. Sequences were obtained from PBMCs. These receptors came from a female donor in good health and CMV-seropositive.

The chain carries TRBV27 and TRBJ2-7; D is possibly TRBD1 (6 bases). Per the germline V gene, CDR1 is MNHEY and CDR2 is SMNVEV (reference sequence). V lost 5 bases and J 4 bases, leaving 18 bases between the germline ends. This CDR3 comprises 15 residues. The CDR3 region is CASSLTPRGGYEQYF. Written as DNA, the CDR3 is TGTGCCAGCAGTCTTACCCCCAGAGGGGGTTACGAGCAGTACTTC.

This sequence joins TRBV7-2 and TRBJ1-6; 7 bases are a match to TRBD1. Germline CDR1 and CDR2: SGHTA and FQGNSA. The CDR3 covers 17 residues. The V and J ends lost 2 bases and 9 bases, in that order; junction bases with no gene match: 13. CDR3 amino acids: CASSLSPTGRLGSPLHF. In DNA form, the CDR3 reads TGTGCCAGCAGCTTAAGTCCGACAGGGCGTCTGGGTTCACCCCTCCACTTT.

This clone turned up a few times. The chain couples TRBV30 to TRBJ1-1; D uncertain. This CDR3 region has 13 residues. CDR1 and CDR2 (germline): GTSNPN, SVGIG (reference sequence). The ends were cut back, 0 bases at V and 5 bases at J, with 10 bases in the middle. CDR3 in amino acids: CAWSVPPGTEAFF. The CDR3 DNA reads TGTGCCTGGAGTGTACCCCCGGGGACTGAAGCTTTCTTT.

This clone was counted once. This rearrangement joins TRBV7-9 to TRBJ2-3, with D maybe TRBD2 (5 bases). The CDR3 consists of 13 residues. Germline-derived CDR1 and CDR2 are SEHNR and FQNEAQ (reference sequence). V lost 4 bases and J lost 1, with 6 bases in between. The CDR3 spells CASSWGGTDTQYF. CDR3 DNA: TGTGCCAGCAGCTGGGGAGGCACAGATACGCAGTATTTT.

This clone was seen a single time. The chain recombines TRBV6-6 with TRBJ2-7, with 10 bases that match TRBD2. V was pared by 0 bases and J by 5 bases, with 7 bases of the junction left unmatched. This CDR3 contains 16 residues. CDR1 and CDR2 (germline): MNHNY, SVGAGI (reference sequence). Here the CDR3 reads CASSYSTSGIGDEQYF. For the CDR3, the DNA is TGTGCCAGCAGTTACTCTACTAGCGGGATAGGGGACGAGCAGTACTTC.

The chain links TRBV2 to TRBJ2-3; unclear D gene. The CDR3 extends over 12 amino acids. Germline V gives CDR1 SNHLY, CDR2 FYNNEI. Trimming cost V 4 bases and J 5 bases, with 7 bases left between them. The CDR3 here is CASSAQEDTQYF. The CDR3 DNA sequence: TGTGCCAGCAGTGCCCAGGAAGATACGCAGTATTTT.

The rearrangement links TRBV7-2 to TRBJ2-2; 7 nucleotides align to TRBD1. CDR3 length equals 16 residues. The junction had 5 bases not matched to a gene; V was cut back by 2 bases and J by 2 bases. The V gene's germline CDR1 is SGHTA and CDR2 FQGNSA. The CDR3 reads CASSLSRQGNTGELFF. The CDR3 nucleotides are TGTGCCAGCAGCTTAAGCCGACAGGGCAACACCGGGGAGCTGTTTTTT.

This clone was found a few times. This chain joins TRBV4-1 and TRBJ1-1, with unresolved D. The V gene lost 3 bases and the J gene lost 3 bases, with 17 bases spanning the gap. In germline, CDR1 is MGHRA, CDR2 YSYEKL. The CDR3 contains 16 residues. CDR3 in amino acids: CASSHTGPPEHTEAFF. CDR3 DNA: TGCGCCAGCAGCCATACTGGGCCCCCAGAACACACTGAAGCTTTCTTT.

The V call is TRBV10-3, the J call TRBJ2-3; 9 nucleotides agree with TRBD2. Trimming took 3 bases from V and 5 from J; bases not matched to a gene: 15. The CDR3 totals 18 residues. The germline V gene encodes CDR1 ENHRY and CDR2 SYGVKD. Here the CDR3 reads CAISDPGGLAGLVDTQYF. In DNA form, the CDR3 reads TGTGCCATCAGTGACCCAGGGGGGCTAGCGGGGTTAGTAGATACGCAGTATTTT.

The chain links TRBV5-1 to TRBJ2-7; maybe TRBD1 (6 bases). The CDR3 length is 14 residues. Germline V gives CDR1 SGHRS, CDR2 YFSETQ. V was clipped by 4 bases and J by 3 bases, with 14 bases between them. The CDR3 loop reads CASSDTGKVYEQYF. The CDR3 DNA sequence: TGCGCCAGCAGCGATACAGGGAAGGTCTACGAGCAGTACTTC.